This T cell receptor beta chain was obtained from a study of identical twins. TCRdb reanalysed the 5' RACE reads using MiXCR and keeps one entry per CDR3 protein. This table holds fewer than 550,000 distinct CDR3 sequences, roughly an eighth found once. Findings of the study overall: Out-of-frame alpha sequences common to twins exhibited a surplus of low generation probability. Out-of-frame TCR alpha sharing observed in monozygotic twins exceeded model estimates. Its conclusions, products of cross-sectional statistical analysis, did not come from following the same donors.

This clonotype was detected only a few times. The antigen remains unidentified. There are 16 residues in the CDR3. Trimming took off 5 bases at V and 2 bases at J, with 19 bases between the two ends. Germline loops: CDR1 MNHEY, CDR2 SMNVEV (reference sequence). This sample also belongs to another study, concerning yellow fever vaccine responses in identical twins.

Source material: CD4+ T cells sorted from blood. This TCR derives from a woman between 18 and 29 years old in good health. The chain couples TRBV27 to TRBJ2-7, with D maybe TRBD2 (6 bases). CDR3 sequence reads: CASSPSSVAAPYEQYF. CDR3 in DNA: TGTGCCAGCAGTCCCTCCAGTGTAGCGGCCCCCTACGAGCAGTACTTC.